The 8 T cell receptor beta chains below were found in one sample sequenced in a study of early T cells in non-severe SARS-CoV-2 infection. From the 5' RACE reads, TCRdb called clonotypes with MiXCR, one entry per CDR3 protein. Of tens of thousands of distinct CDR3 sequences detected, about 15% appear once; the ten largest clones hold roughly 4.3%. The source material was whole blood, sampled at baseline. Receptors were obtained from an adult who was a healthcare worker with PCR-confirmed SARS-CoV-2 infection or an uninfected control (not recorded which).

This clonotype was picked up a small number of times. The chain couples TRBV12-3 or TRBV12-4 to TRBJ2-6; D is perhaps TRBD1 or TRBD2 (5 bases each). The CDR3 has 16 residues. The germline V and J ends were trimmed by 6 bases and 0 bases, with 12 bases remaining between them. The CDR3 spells CASRGDGYSGANVLTF. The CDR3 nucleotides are TGTGCCAGCAGGGGGGACGGATACTCTGGGGCCAACGTCCTGACTTTC.

DNA for the CDR3: TGCAGTGCTAGGTCAGGGAGCACTGAAGCTTTCTTT. Translating it yields CSARSGSTEAFF. The gene calls are TRBV20-1 and TRBJ1-1, with TRBD1 as a possible D gene (5 bases). From germline, CDR1 is DFQATT and CDR2 SNEGSKA (reference sequence). Trimming shortened V by 3 bases and J by 4 bases, and 9 bases separated the two germline ends. The CDR3 has 12 residues.

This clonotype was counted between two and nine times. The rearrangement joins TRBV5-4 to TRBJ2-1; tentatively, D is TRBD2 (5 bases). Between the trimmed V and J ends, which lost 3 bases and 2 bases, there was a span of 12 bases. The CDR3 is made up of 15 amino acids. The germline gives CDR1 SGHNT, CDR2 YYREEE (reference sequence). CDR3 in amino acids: CASSSASGAYNEQFF. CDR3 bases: TGTGCCAGCAGCTCGGCAAGCGGAGCCTACAATGAGCAGTTCTTC.

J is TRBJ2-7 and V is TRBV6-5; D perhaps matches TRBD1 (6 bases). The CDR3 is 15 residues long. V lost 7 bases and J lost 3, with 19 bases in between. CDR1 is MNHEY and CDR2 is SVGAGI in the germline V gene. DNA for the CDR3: TGTGCCAGCAACCAACTCCTCGGGACACTCTACGAGCAGTACTTC. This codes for CASNQLLGTLYEQYF.

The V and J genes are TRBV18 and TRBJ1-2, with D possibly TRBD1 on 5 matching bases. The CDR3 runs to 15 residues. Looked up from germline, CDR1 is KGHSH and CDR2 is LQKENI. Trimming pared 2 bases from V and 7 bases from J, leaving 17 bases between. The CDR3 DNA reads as TGTGCCAGCTCACCAGCCGGGGCCGGAGCCGGTGGCTACACCTTC. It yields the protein CASSPAGAGAGGYTF.

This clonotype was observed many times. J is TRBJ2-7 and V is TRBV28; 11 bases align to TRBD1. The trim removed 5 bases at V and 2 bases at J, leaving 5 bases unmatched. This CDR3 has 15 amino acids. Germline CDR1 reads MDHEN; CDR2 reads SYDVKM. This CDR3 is CASSPGQGVTYEQYF. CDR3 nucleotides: TGTGCCAGCAGTCCGGGACAGGGGGTTACCTACGAGCAGTACTTC.

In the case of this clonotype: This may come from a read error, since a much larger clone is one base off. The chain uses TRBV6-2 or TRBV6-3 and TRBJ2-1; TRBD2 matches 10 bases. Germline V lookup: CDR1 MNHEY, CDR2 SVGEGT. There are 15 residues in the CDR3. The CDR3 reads CACSVSAGGGNEQFF. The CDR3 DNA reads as TGTGCCTGCAGTGTATCAGCGGGAGGGGGAAATGAGCAGTTCTTC.

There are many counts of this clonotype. The CDR3 region is CSAQDVNYGYTF. CDR3 bases: TGCAGTGCTCAAGACGTTAACTATGGCTACACCTTC. The chain recombines TRBV20-1 with TRBJ1-2; D unresolved. Germline values: CDR1 DFQATT, CDR2 SNEGSKA (reference sequence). V gave up 5 bases and J gave up 1 base, with 8 bases separating them. The CDR3 totals 12 residues.